A selection of T cell receptor beta chains follows, all from one sample in a study of radiotherapy plus CTLA-4 blockade in lung cancer. This table comes from immunoSEQ multiplex PCR, and its TCRdb copy is limited to in-frame clones, with some not included. The profile shows about 53,000 clones, 84% of them singletons. The specimen was peripheral blood, collected from a patient treated with radiotherapy plus ipilimumab. The receptors shown here come from a human donor with non-small cell lung cancer whose response to radiotherapy plus ipilimumab could not be evaluated. The CDR3 runs from the conserved cysteine through the conserved F or W. The D gene is left open where the match is weak. For some rows the clone size is stated as once, few or many, or as a class when expanded; others skip it.

d_gene,abundance,v_gene,j_gene,CDR3nt,CDR3aa
TRBD1,.,TRBV19,TRBJ1-2,TGTGCCAGTAGTACCCGGGGACAGGGAGACTATGGCTACACCTTC,CASSTRGQGDYGYTF
.,.,TRBV5-4,TRBJ1-1,TGTGCCAGCAGCTTCCCCCGGGGTGTGAACACTGAAGCTTTCTTT,CASSFPRGVNTEAFF
.,.,TRBV7-2,TRBJ1-1,TGTGCCAGCAGCTTATCTGGCCCGAACACTGAAGCTTTCTTT,CASSLSGPNTEAFF
TRBD2,.,TRBV4-2,TRBJ2-3,TGTGCCAGCAGCCAAGATCAATCCGGGGGGGTCGGCACAGATACGCAGTATTTT,CASSQDQSGGVGTDTQYF
.,few,TRBV5-1,TRBJ2-3,TGCGCCAGCAGCTTGGGGACATATCGCACAGATACGCAGTATTTT,CASSLGTYRTDTQYF
TRBD2,few,TRBV7-8,TRBJ2-2,TGTGCCAGCACACTAGCGGGAGCCGGGGAGCTGTTTTTT,CASTLAGAGELFF
TRBD2,.,TRBV29-1,TRBJ2-1,TGCAGCGTTGAACGTAGCGGGCCTTACAATGAGCAGTTCTTC,CSVERSGPYNEQFF
.,.,TRBV28,TRBJ2-2,TGTGCCAGCAGTACCATCAAACTCGGGACAAACACCGGGGAGCTGTTTTTT,CASSTIKLGTNTGELFF
.,once,TRBV5-3,TRBJ1-2,TGTGCCAGAAGCTTGGCCAGGAGGGACTATGGCTACACCTTC,CARSLARRDYGYTF
TRBD1,.,TRBV9,TRBJ1-6,TGTGCCAGCAGCGCCGGGACAGCAGGTTCACCCCTCCACTTT,CASSAGTAGSPLHF
TRBD1,.,TRBV19,TRBJ1-2,TGTGCCAGTAGGGGGACAGCTAACTATGGCTACACCTTC,CASRGTANYGYTF
.,few,TRBV28,TRBJ1-5,TGTGCCAGCAGTTTATCTCGGAGTTTTAGCAATCAGCCCCAGCATTTT,CASSLSRSFSNQPQHF
TRBD1,.,TRBV5-5,TRBJ1-1,TGTGCCAGCAGCTTTGGGACAGGGGGCACTGAAGCTTTCTTT,CASSFGTGGTEAFF
TRBD2,few,TRBV6-4,TRBJ2-7,TGTGCCAGCACCCTTGGCGGGAGGGCCAGGGAGCAGTACTTC,CASTLGGRAREQYF
TRBD2,once,TRBV30,TRBJ2-1,TGTGCCTGCATGGGCGGGAGCTACAATGAGCAGTTCTTC,CACMGGSYNEQFF
.,once,TRBV5-1,TRBJ1-3,TGCGCCAGCAGCCTGGAGGGAGGGCTTAGCACCATATATTTT,CASSLEGGLSTIYF